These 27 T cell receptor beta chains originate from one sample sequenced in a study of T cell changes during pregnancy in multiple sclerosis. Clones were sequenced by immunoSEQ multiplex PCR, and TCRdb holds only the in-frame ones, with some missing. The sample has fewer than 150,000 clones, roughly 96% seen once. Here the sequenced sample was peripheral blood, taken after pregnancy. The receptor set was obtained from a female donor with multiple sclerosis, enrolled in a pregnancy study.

Written as DNA, the CDR3 is TGTGCCAGCTCACCACAACCGCCGAGAAATAAGTTTGGCTACACCTTC. Encoded protein: CASSPQPPRNKFGYTF. The chain carries TRBV18 and TRBJ1-2; D is uncertain. There are 16 residues in the CDR3. CDR1 and CDR2 from the germline V gene are KGHSH and LQKENI. The V gene lost 1 base and the J gene lost 7 bases, with 19 bases spanning the gap.

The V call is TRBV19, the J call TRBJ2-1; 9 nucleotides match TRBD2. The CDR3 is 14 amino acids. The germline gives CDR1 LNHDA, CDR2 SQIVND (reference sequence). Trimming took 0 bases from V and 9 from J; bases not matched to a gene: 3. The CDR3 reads CASSIEGLAGEQFF. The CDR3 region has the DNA TGTGCCAGTAGTATAGAGGGACTAGCTGGTGAGCAGTTCTTC.

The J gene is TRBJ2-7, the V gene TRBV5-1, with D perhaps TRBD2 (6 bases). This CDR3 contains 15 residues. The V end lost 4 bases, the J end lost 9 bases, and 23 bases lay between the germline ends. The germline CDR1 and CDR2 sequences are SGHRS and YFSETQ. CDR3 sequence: CASSPYSGIAPRQYF. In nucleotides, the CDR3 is TGCGCCAGCAGCCCATATAGCGGCATCGCCCCACGGCAGTACTTC.

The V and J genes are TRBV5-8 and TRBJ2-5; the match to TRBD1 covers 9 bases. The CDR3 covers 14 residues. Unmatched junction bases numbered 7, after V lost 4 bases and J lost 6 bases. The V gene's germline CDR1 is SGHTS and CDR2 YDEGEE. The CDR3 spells CASSLQGARKTQYF. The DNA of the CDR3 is TGTGCCAGCAGCCTACAGGGGGCGCGGAAGACCCAGTACTTC.

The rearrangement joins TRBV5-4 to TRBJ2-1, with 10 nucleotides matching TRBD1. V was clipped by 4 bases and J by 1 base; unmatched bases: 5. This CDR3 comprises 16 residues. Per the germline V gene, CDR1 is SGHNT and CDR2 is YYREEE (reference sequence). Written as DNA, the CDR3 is TGTGCCAGCAGCCACCAGGGACAGGGGTCCTACAATGAGCAGTTCTTC. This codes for CASSHQGQGSYNEQFF. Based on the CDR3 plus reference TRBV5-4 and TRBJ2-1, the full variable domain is ETGVTQSPTHLIKTRGQQVTLRCSSQSGHNTVSWYQQALGQGPQFIFQYYREEENGRGNFPPRFSGLQFPNYSSELNVNALELDDSALYLCASSHQGQGSYNEQFFGPGTRLTVL.

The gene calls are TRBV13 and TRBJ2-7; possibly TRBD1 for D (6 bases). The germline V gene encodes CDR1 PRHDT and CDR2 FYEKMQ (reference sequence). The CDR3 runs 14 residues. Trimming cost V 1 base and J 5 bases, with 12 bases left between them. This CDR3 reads CASSLVVQGDEQYF. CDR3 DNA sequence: TGTGCCAGCAGCTTAGTGGTACAGGGAGACGAGCAGTACTTC.

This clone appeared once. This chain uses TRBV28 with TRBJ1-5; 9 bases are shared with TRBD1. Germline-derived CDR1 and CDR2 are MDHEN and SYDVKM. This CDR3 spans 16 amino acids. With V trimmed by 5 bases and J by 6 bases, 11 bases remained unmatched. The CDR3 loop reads CASSGLQGASGQPQHF. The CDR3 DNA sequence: TGTGCCAGCAGTGGCCTACAGGGGGCGTCCGGTCAGCCCCAGCATTTT.

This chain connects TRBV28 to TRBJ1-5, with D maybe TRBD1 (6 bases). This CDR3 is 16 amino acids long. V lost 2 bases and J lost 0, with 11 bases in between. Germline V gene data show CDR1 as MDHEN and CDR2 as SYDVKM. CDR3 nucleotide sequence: TGTGCCAGCAGTTTAGGGGGCAGCCCTAGCAATCAGCCCCAGCATTTT. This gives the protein CASSLGGSPSNQPQHF.

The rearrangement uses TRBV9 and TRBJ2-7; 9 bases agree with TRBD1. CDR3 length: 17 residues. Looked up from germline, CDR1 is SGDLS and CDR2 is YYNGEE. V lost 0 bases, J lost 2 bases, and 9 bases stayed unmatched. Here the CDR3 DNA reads TGTGCCAGCAGCGTAGCTACAGGGACAGGGATAGCCTACGAGCAGTACTTC. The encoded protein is CASSVATGTGIAYEQYF.

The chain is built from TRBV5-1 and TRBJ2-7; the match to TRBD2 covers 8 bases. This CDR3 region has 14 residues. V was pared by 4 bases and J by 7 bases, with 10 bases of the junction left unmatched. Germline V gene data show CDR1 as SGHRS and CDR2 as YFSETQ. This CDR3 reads CASSTSGQRQEQYF. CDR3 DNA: TGCGCCAGCAGCACTAGCGGACAGCGTCAGGAGCAGTACTTC.

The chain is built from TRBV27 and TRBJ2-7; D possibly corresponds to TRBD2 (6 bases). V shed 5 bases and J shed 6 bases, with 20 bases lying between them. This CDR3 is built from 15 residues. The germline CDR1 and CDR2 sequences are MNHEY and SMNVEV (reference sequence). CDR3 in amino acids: CASSPPGRTMLEQYF. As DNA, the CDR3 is TGTGCCAGCAGTCCCCCGGGAAGGACTATGCTCGAGCAGTACTTC.

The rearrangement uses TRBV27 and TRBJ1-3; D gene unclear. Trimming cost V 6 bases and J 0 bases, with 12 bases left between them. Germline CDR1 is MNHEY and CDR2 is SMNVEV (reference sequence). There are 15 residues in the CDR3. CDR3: CASRTIGGSGNTIYF. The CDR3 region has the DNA TGTGCCAGCAGGACGATCGGAGGCTCTGGAAACACCATATATTTT.

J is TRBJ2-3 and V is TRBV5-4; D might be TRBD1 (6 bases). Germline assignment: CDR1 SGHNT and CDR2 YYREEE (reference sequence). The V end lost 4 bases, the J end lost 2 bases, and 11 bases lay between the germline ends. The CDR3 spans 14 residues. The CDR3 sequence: CASSPKGDTDTQYF. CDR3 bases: TGTGCCAGCAGCCCGAAGGGGGACACAGATACGCAGTATTTT.

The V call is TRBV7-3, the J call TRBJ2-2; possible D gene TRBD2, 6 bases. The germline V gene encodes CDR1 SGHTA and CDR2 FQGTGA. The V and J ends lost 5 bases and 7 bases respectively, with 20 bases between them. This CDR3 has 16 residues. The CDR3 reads CASSPSAWGDGGELFF. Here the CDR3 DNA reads TGTGCCAGCAGCCCCTCCGCTTGGGGGGACGGCGGGGAGCTGTTTTTT.

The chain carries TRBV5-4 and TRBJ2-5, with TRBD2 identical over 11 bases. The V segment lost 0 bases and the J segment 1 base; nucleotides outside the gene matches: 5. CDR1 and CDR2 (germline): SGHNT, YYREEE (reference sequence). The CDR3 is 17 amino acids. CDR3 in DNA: TGTGCCAGCAGCTTGGTTGGACTAGCGGGCCCCCAAGAGACCCAGTACTTC. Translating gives CASSLVGLAGPQETQYF.

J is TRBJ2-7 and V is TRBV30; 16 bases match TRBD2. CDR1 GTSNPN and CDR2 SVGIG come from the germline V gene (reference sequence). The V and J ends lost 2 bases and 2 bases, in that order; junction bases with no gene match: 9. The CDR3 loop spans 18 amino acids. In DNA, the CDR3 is TGTGCCTGGAGTTTGGGACTAGCGGGAGGGCCTGGGGCCTACGAGCAGTACTTC. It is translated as CAWSLGLAGGPGAYEQYF.

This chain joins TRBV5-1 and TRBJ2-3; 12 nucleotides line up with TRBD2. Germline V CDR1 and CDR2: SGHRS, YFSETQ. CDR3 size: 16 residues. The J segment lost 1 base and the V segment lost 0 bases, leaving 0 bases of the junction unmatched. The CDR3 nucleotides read TGCGCCAGCAGCTTGGGGACTAGCGGGGGCACAGATACGCAGTATTTT. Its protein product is CASSLGTSGGTDTQYF.

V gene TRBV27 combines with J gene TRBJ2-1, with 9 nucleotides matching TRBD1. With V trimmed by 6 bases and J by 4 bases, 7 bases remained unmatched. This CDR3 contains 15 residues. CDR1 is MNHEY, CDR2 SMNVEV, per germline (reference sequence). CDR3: CASRSGTGRYNEQFF. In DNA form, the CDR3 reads TGTGCCAGCAGGTCAGGGACAGGGCGTTACAATGAGCAGTTCTTC.

CDR3 nucleotide sequence: TGTGCCAGCACGAGGAAACTAGCTTCCCTCAATGAGCAGTTCTTC. This sequence encodes CASTRKLASLNEQFF. V is TRBV2 and J is TRBJ2-1; D is possibly TRBD2 (6 bases). Germline assignment: CDR1 SNHLY and CDR2 FYNNEI. There are 15 residues in the CDR3. V gave up 7 bases and J gave up 6 bases, with 19 bases separating them.

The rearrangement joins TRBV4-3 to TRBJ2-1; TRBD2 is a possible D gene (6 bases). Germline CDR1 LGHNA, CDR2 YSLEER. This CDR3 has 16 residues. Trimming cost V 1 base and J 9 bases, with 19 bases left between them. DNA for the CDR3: TGCGCCAGCAGCCAAGGGGACTCCAGCCCCTTTGGTGAGCAGTTCTTC. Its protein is CASSQGDSSPFGEQFF.

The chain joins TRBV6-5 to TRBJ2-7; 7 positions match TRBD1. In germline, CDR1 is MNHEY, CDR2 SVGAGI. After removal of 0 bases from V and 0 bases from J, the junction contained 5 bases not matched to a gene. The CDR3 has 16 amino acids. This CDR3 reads CASSYSGTVYSYEQYF. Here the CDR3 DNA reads TGTGCCAGCAGTTACTCCGGGACAGTGTACTCCTACGAGCAGTACTTC.

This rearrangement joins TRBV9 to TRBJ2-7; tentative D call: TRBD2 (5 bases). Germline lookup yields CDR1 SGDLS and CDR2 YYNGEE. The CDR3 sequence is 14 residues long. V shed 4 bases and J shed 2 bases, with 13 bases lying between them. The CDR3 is CASSPEGGPYEQYF. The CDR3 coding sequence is TGTGCCAGCAGCCCCGAGGGTGGCCCCTACGAGCAGTACTTC. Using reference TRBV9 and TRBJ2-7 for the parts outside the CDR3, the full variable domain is DSGVTQTPKHLITATGQRVTLRCSPRSGDLSVYWYQQSLDQGLQFLIQYYNGEERAKGNILERFSAQQFPDLHSELNLSSLELGDSALYFCASSPEGGPYEQYFGPGTRLTVT.

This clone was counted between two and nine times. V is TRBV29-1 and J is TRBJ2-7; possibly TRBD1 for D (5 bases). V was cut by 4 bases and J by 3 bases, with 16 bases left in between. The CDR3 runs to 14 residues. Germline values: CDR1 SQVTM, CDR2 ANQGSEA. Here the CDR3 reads CSVGGRTSLYEQYF. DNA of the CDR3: TGCAGCGTTGGGGGCCGGACAAGCCTCTACGAGCAGTACTTC.

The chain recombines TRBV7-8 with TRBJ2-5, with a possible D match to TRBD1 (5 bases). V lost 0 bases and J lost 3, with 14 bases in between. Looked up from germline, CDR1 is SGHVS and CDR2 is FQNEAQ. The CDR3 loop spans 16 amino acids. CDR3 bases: TGTGCCAGCAGCTTAGCGGCTCTAAGGGGTAAAGAGACCCAGTACTTC. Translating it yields CASSLAALRGKETQYF.

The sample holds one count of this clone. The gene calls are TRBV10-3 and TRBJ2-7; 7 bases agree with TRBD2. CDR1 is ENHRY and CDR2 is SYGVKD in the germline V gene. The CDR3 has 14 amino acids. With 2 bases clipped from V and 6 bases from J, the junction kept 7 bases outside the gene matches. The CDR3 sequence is CAISEGGRVGEQYF. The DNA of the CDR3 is TGTGCCATCAGTGAGGGCGGGAGAGTTGGCGAGCAGTACTTC.

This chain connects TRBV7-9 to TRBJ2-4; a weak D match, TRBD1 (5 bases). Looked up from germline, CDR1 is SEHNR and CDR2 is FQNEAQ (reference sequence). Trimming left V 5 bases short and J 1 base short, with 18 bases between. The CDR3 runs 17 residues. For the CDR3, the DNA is TGTGCCAGCAGCCGCCTGACAGCGCATGAGGCCAAAAACATTCAGTACTTC. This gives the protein CASSRLTAHEAKNIQYF.

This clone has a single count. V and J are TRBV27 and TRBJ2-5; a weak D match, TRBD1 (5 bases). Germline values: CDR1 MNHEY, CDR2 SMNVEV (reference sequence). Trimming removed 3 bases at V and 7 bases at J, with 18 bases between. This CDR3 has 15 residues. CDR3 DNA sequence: TGTGCCAGCAGTTTGCGCGGACACTTAGATCGGACCCAGTACTTC. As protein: CASSLRGHLDRTQYF.